What follows are 23 T cell receptor beta chains derived from one specimen sequenced in a study of T-cell reconstitution after alpha-beta-depleted transplantation in children (dated by TCRdb to between 2015 and 2016). The library relied on PCR. The sample was run on an Illumina HiSeq 2500. To normalize quantification of the TCRbeta repertoire, the TCR libraries were built with molecular barcoding that relied on unique molecular identifiers. TCRdb reanalyzed the raw reads on its own, using fastp at Q25 for trimming and MiXCR for clone calling, and kept in-frame beta chains. A single entry per CDR3 protein holds the most common genes and DNA from its merged rows. Within this sample are about 340,000 distinct CDR3 sequences, with 10% of them counted one time only. The ten top clones hold less than 2.5% of the sample. The sample in question was PBMCs from the stem cell graft donor, obtained from the stem cell graft. The receptors here all came from a human donor who donated a stem cell graft to a child with acute lymphoblastic leukemia.

This clonotype has more than one count but fewer than ten. The DNA for the CDR3 is TGTGCCAGTAGTATAGTAGGGGCTACCACGGGTGAGCAGTTCTTC. Translation: CASSIVGATTGEQFF. The V call is TRBV19, the J call TRBJ2-1, with D maybe TRBD1 (5 bases). Germline CDR1 is LNHDA and CDR2 is SQIVND (reference sequence). There are 15 residues in the CDR3. The V gene lost 1 base and the J gene lost 9 bases, with 16 bases spanning the gap.

V usage is TRBV12-3 or TRBV12-4 and J usage is TRBJ1-2, with 8 bases lining up with TRBD1. This CDR3 has 13 residues. The ends lost 5 bases at V and 4 bases at J; junction bases unmatched: 3. CDR3 amino acids: CASSGGQAYGYTF. The CDR3 coding sequence is TGTGCCAGCAGTGGGGGACAGGCCTATGGCTACACCTTC.

This clonotype was counted at least ten times. This chain links TRBV15 with TRBJ2-1; 7 bases map to TRBD2. The CDR3 extends over 15 amino acids. Per germline, CDR1 LNHNV and CDR2 YYDKDF (reference sequence). The V and J ends lost 4 bases and 0 bases, in that order; junction bases with no gene match: 3. CDR3 bases: TGTGCCACCAGCACTAGCGGAAGCTCCTACAATGAGCAGTTCTTC. Translated, it gives CATSTSGSSYNEQFF.

This clonotype was found many times. This chain uses TRBV7-3 with TRBJ2-5, with unresolved D. Germline CDR1 and CDR2: SGHTA and FQGTGA. The ends were cut back, 5 bases at V and 1 base at J, with 8 bases in the middle. This CDR3 comprises 13 residues. The CDR3 bases are TGTGCCAGCAGCCCCGGGTCCCAAGAGACCCAGTACTTC. The encoded protein is CASSPGSQETQYF.

Here the CDR3 DNA reads TGCAGTGCTAGGGGGAGGTCAGACACAGATACGCAGTATTTT. It codes for CSARGRSDTDTQYF. V usage is TRBV20-1 and J usage is TRBJ2-3, with a weak D call TRBD2 (6 bases). The ends were cut back, 3 bases at V and 2 bases at J, with 12 bases in the middle. Germline lookup yields CDR1 DFQATT and CDR2 SNEGSKA (reference sequence). This CDR3 spans 14 amino acids.

This clonotype was seen many times. The chain links TRBV12-3 or TRBV12-4 to TRBJ2-7; tentatively, D is TRBD1 (5 bases). The CDR3 spans 13 residues. V lost 6 bases and J lost 2, with 11 bases in between. CDR3 amino acids: CASSFAGTYEQYF. Here the CDR3 DNA reads TGTGCCAGCAGCTTCGCAGGGACCTACGAGCAGTACTTC.

This clonotype was seen at least ten times. The V and J genes are TRBV7-9 and TRBJ2-1; 7 positions agree with TRBD2. This CDR3 has 16 amino acids. CDR1 and CDR2 from the germline V gene are SEHNR and FQNEAQ (reference sequence). The trim removed 2 bases at V and 0 bases at J, leaving 4 bases unmatched. The CDR3 DNA follows: TGTGCCAGCAGCTTATGGGGCGGGAGCTCCTACAATGAGCAGTTCTTC. Residues: CASSLWGGSSYNEQFF.

The CDR3 region has the DNA TGTGCCAGCAGCTTAGTTGCCGGACTAGCGGATAGCTACGAGCAGTACTTC. It yields the protein CASSLVAGLADSYEQYF. The chain combines TRBV13 with TRBJ2-7; TRBD2 aligns across 10 bases. Trimming at V came to 1 base and at J to 3 bases, leaving 9 bases not matched to a gene. The CDR3 is made up of 17 amino acids. CDR1 is PRHDT, CDR2 FYEKMQ, per germline (reference sequence).

Turning to this clonotype: A much larger clone differs from this one at a single base, so this may be a read error. The CDR3 reads CVSSLIPFNEQFF. The CDR3 nucleotides read TGTGTCAGCAGCTTAATACCTTTCAATGAGCAGTTCTTC. This chain joins TRBV7-9 and TRBJ2-1, with D unresolved. The length of the CDR3 is 13 residues. The germline gives CDR1 SEHNR, CDR2 FQNEAQ (reference sequence).

Only a few counts were recorded for this clonotype. The rearrangement uses TRBV29-1 and TRBJ2-7; possible D gene TRBD1, 5 bases. V lost 0 bases and J 2 bases, leaving 8 bases between the germline ends. The CDR3 is 13 amino acids. Germline loops: CDR1 SQVTM, CDR2 ANQGSEA. CDR3 protein: CSVEDGATYEQYF. CDR3 coding DNA: TGCAGCGTTGAAGATGGGGCAACCTACGAGCAGTACTTC.

The chain uses TRBV7-2 and TRBJ2-5; the D gene is possibly TRBD1 (5 bases). Germline V gene data show CDR1 as SGHTA and CDR2 as FQGNSA. The length of the CDR3 is 16 residues. Trimming cost V 5 bases and J 2 bases, with 18 bases left between them. The CDR3 nucleotides read TGTGCCAGCAGCGAAGGGTCGGGCAGGGTACAAGAGACCCAGTACTTC. This gives the protein CASSEGSGRVQETQYF. The full variable domain, with the rest looked up from reference TRBV7-2 and TRBJ2-5, is GAGVSQSPSNKVTEKGKDVELRCDPISGHTALYWYRQSLGQGLEFLIYFQGNSAPDKSGLPSDRFSAERTGGSVSTLTIQRTQQEDSAVYLCASSEGSGRVQETQYFGPGTRLLVL.

The rearrangement uses TRBV3-1 and TRBJ2-7; 7 bases are shared with TRBD1. The V gene end was trimmed by 4 bases and the J gene end by 3 bases; junction bases not matched to a gene: 9. Germline V gene data show CDR1 as LGHDT and CDR2 as YNNKEL (reference sequence). CDR3 size: 15 residues. CDR3 loop: CASSPSTTGSYEQYF. CDR3 nucleotide sequence: TGTGCCAGCAGCCCTTCAACGACAGGGAGCTACGAGCAGTACTTC.

There are a few counts of this clonotype. This rearrangement joins TRBV5-1 to TRBJ1-6, with unresolved D. The length of the CDR3 is 14 residues. V lost 2 bases to trimming and J lost 6 bases, with 9 bases between them. Per the germline V gene, CDR1 is SGHRS and CDR2 is YFSETQ. The CDR3 region is CASSFYQVNSPLHF. The DNA of the CDR3 is TGCGCCAGCAGCTTCTACCAGGTTAATTCACCCCTCCACTTT.

This clonotype has more than one count but fewer than ten. The chain uses TRBV7-2 and TRBJ1-5; unclear D gene. Germline assignment: CDR1 SGHTA and CDR2 FQGNSA. CDR3 length equals 16 residues. The germline V and J ends were trimmed by 1 base and 2 bases, with 12 bases remaining between them. The CDR3 protein is CASSLVTGFGNQPQHF. The CDR3 bases are TGTGCCAGCAGCTTAGTGACTGGGTTTGGCAATCAGCCCCAGCATTTT.

The chain has TRBV28 and TRBJ2-1; D may be TRBD1 (5 bases). V was clipped by 7 bases and J by 5 bases, with 9 bases between them. CDR3 length equals 12 residues. Per germline, CDR1 MDHEN and CDR2 SYDVKM. CDR3 region: CASKQDDNEQFF. CDR3 DNA sequence: TGTGCCAGCAAACAGGACGACAATGAGCAGTTCTTC.

This clonotype was counted between two and nine times. The chain combines TRBV7-9 with TRBJ2-1; a weak D match, TRBD1 (5 bases). The CDR3 is 14 amino acids. Germline values: CDR1 SEHNR, CDR2 FQNEAQ (reference sequence). Between the trimmed V and J ends, which lost 5 bases and 9 bases, there was a span of 17 bases. CDR3 amino acids: CASSHQAIQGEQFF. CDR3 in DNA: TGTGCCAGCAGCCACCAGGCCATCCAGGGTGAGCAGTTCTTC.

The rearrangement uses TRBV20-1 and TRBJ2-7, with TRBD2 matching over 9 bases. V shed 3 bases, J shed 1 base, and the junction held 4 bases outside the gene matches. CDR3 length: 14 residues. CDR1 is DFQATT, CDR2 SNEGSKA, per germline (reference sequence). CDR3 nucleotide sequence: TGCAGTGCTAGTTTAGCGGGAGAATCCTACGAGCAGTACTTC. This codes for CSASLAGESYEQYF.

This clonotype has a handful of counts. The genes are TRBV15 and TRBJ2-5, with D perhaps matching TRBD2 (5 bases). Germline assignment: CDR1 LNHNV and CDR2 YYDKDF (reference sequence). V dropped 2 bases and J dropped 2 bases, with 9 bases sitting between them. The CDR3 length is 14 residues. Here the CDR3 DNA reads TGTGCCACCAGCAGATCGCCGGGGCAAGAGACCCAGTACTTC. Translated, it gives CATSRSPGQETQYF.

The rearrangement joins TRBV7-3 to TRBJ2-3, with TRBD2 as a possible D gene (5 bases). This CDR3 is built from 14 residues. The germline V and J ends were trimmed by 5 bases and 4 bases, with 13 bases remaining between them. Germline-derived CDR1 and CDR2 are SGHTA and FQGTGA. The CDR3 bases are TGTGCCAGCAGCCCGCATGGGAGCGCAGATACGCAGTATTTT. Protein: CASSPHGSADTQYF.

In this sample, this clonotype turned up a few times. This CDR3 is CASSRGTSGSLRIGNEQFF. The DNA of the CDR3 is TGTGCCAGCAGCCGCGGGACTAGCGGGAGCCTACGTATCGGTAATGAGCAGTTCTTC. The chain combines TRBV6-2 or TRBV6-3 with TRBJ2-1; 14 bases align to TRBD2. Trimming took 6 bases from V and 7 from J; bases not matched to a gene: 17. The CDR3 consists of 19 residues. CDR1 and CDR2 (germline): MNHEY, SVGEGT.

This chain links TRBV20-1 with TRBJ2-2; no reliable D call. The V gene lost 2 bases and the J gene lost 2 bases, with 6 bases spanning the gap. The length of the CDR3 is 13 residues. The V gene's germline CDR1 is DFQATT and CDR2 SNEGSKA (reference sequence). In DNA form, the CDR3 reads TGCAGTGCTAGACCAGATAACACCGGGGAGCTGTTTTTT. Its protein product is CSARPDNTGELFF.

The DNA of the CDR3 is TGCAGCGTTGGAGTCCCCGGGGAGCTGTTTTTT. Its protein is CSVGVPGELFF. The V call is TRBV29-1, the J call TRBJ2-2; D gene unclear. The V gene's germline CDR1 is SQVTM and CDR2 ANQGSEA. The CDR3 contains 11 residues. V lost 4 bases and J 6 bases, leaving 6 bases between the germline ends.

The rearrangement uses TRBV12-3 or TRBV12-4 and TRBJ2-4; TRBD2 matches at 7 bases. V lost 3 bases to trimming and J lost 8 bases; unmatched junction nucleotides: 7. This CDR3 spans 14 amino acids. The CDR3 sequence is CASSFRGVQDIQYF. The CDR3 coding sequence is TGTGCCAGCAGTTTTCGGGGGGTCCAGGACATTCAGTACTTC.